This passage covers 17 T cell receptor beta chains from one sample sequenced in a study of cytomegalovirus exposure and HLA in healthy donors. With 60 Vbeta and 13 Jbeta primers, the PCR was carried out. Assay: immunoSEQ multiplex PCR; the TCRdb copy retains only in-frame clones and omits some. In the table there are around 120,000 clones, 75% to 90% of which are singletons. Sequenced material: PBMCs. These receptors originate from a male donor in good health and CMV-seronegative.

In this sample, this clone turned up once. This sequence joins TRBV7-3 and TRBJ1-6, with 7 bases identical to TRBD1. V lost 4 bases and J lost 9; bases outside the gene matches: 6. Germline-derived CDR1 and CDR2 are SGHTA and FQGTGA. This CDR3 is built from 14 residues. The CDR3, as DNA: TGTGCCAGCAGCTCCGGACAGGAAGGTTCACCCCTCCACTTT. Residues: CASSSGQEGSPLHF. The variable domain in full, with the rest retrieved from reference TRBV7-3 and TRBJ1-6, is GAGVSQTPSNKVTEKGKYVELRCDPISGHTALYWYRQSLGQGPEFLIYFQGTGAADDSGLPNDRFFAVRPEGSVSTLKIQRTERGDSAVYLCASSSGQEGSPLHFGNGTRLTVT.

The chain uses TRBV5-7 and TRBJ1-1; no clear D. TRBV5-7 qualifies as an ORF whose function is uncertain. Trimming removed 0 bases at V and 0 bases at J, with 6 bases between. This CDR3 contains 14 residues. As DNA, the CDR3 is TGTGCCAGCAGCTTGGCCGTAGTGAACACTGAAGCTTTCTTT. This codes for CASSLAVVNTEAFF.

This chain joins TRBV12-5 and TRBJ1-5; no firm D call. Germline CDR1 is LGHNT and CDR2 is FRNRAP. This CDR3 has 17 amino acids. The germline V and J ends were trimmed by 0 bases and 5 bases, with 17 bases remaining between them. CDR3 sequence: CASGLVIGGRRDQPQHF. The CDR3 DNA reads TGTGCTAGTGGTTTGGTAATCGGAGGGAGGCGGGATCAGCCCCAGCATTTT.

This clone was detected only a few times. This rearrangement joins TRBV6-5 to TRBJ1-1; a weak D match, TRBD1 (5 bases). This CDR3 spans 14 amino acids. Germline CDR1 reads MNHEY; CDR2 reads SVGAGI. V shed 0 bases and J shed 1 base, with 6 bases lying between them. This chain's CDR3 is CASSYSGGNTEAFF. The CDR3 nucleotides are TGTGCCAGCAGTTACTCGGGGGGGAACACTGAAGCTTTCTTT.

The chain has TRBV7-2 and TRBJ1-2; 8 bases fit TRBD1. Germline V CDR1 and CDR2: SGHTA, FQGNSA. V was pared by 3 bases and J by 6 bases, with 6 bases of the junction left unmatched. This CDR3 is 14 amino acids long. CDR3 sequence: CASSFRGLVDGYTF. The CDR3 nucleotides are TGTGCCAGCAGCTTCAGGGGGCTGGTAGATGGCTACACCTTC.

V is TRBV7-2 and J is TRBJ1-2, with D possibly matching TRBD1 (6 bases). CDR1 is SGHTA, CDR2 FQGNSA, per germline. Deletions cut 6 bases from V and 0 bases from J, with 11 bases between. The CDR3 covers 14 residues. CDR3 amino acids: CASRDWTANYGYTF. Written as DNA, the CDR3 is TGTGCCAGCAGAGATTGGACAGCTAACTATGGCTACACCTTC.

The chain joins TRBV6-1 to TRBJ2-7, with D possibly TRBD1 on 6 matching bases. The germline V gene has CDR1 MNHNS and CDR2 SASEGT. This CDR3 has 14 residues. V was clipped by 1 base and J by 3 bases, with 10 bases between them. The CDR3: CASSEGTEFYEQYF. The CDR3 nucleotides read TGTGCCAGCAGTGAAGGGACAGAATTCTACGAGCAGTACTTC.

J is TRBJ1-1 and V is TRBV11-2; TRBD1 agrees at 9 bases. Trimming at V came to 3 bases and at J to 6 bases, leaving 11 bases not matched to a gene. There are 16 residues in the CDR3. Germline V gives CDR1 SGHAT, CDR2 FQNNGV. In DNA, the CDR3 is TGTGCCAGCAGCTTCGCCTTGGGACAGGGAGTGCCTGAAGCTTTCTTT. Translating gives CASSFALGQGVPEAFF.

The V call is TRBV6-1, the J call TRBJ1-4; D is possibly TRBD1 (5 bases). Germline V CDR1 and CDR2: MNHNS, SASEGT. The CDR3 has 17 amino acids. V lost 0 bases and J lost 10, with 21 bases in between. The CDR3 bases are TGTGCCAGCAGTGAAGCGCCATCGGGACTGCCGGGGGGAAAACTGTTTTTT. Translating gives CASSEAPSGLPGGKLFF.

The chain employs TRBV18 and TRBJ2-2, with 12 nucleotides matching TRBD1. Germline assignment: CDR1 KGHSH and CDR2 LQKENI. CDR3 size: 16 residues. Losses at the gene ends were 5 bases for V and 7 bases for J; bases not matched to a gene: 8. The CDR3: CASSTPGTGGFGELFF. CDR3 coding DNA: TGTGCCAGCTCAACCCCCGGGACAGGGGGCTTCGGGGAGCTGTTTTTT.

V and J are TRBV5-6 and TRBJ1-2, with D perhaps TRBD1 (5 bases). Per the germline V gene, CDR1 is SGHDT and CDR2 is YYEEEE. CDR3 length: 13 residues. V was pared by 4 bases and J by 4 bases, with 11 bases between. CDR3 nucleotides: TGTGCCAGCAGCCCGAACCAGGGCTATGGCTACACCTTC. As protein: CASSPNQGYGYTF.

J is TRBJ2-3 and V is TRBV19; TRBD1 agrees at 7 bases. The V gene end was trimmed by 4 bases and the J gene end by 5 bases; junction bases not matched to a gene: 6. The CDR3 sequence is 14 residues long. CDR1 is LNHDA and CDR2 is SQIVND in the germline V gene (reference sequence). CDR3 loop: CASSKTGRGDTQYF. The CDR3 DNA reads as TGTGCCAGTAGTAAGACAGGGCGAGGAGATACGCAGTATTTT.

J is TRBJ2-5 and V is TRBV10-1, with 9 bases aligning to TRBD1. The CDR3 sequence is 18 residues long. Germline-derived CDR1 and CDR2 are WNHNN and SYGVQD (reference sequence). V lost 3 bases to trimming and J lost 4 bases; unmatched junction nucleotides: 15. CDR3 nucleotide sequence: TGCGCCAGCAGTGAAAAACTTACCGGGACAGGGTCCCCAGAGACCCAGTACTTC. As protein: CASSEKLTGTGSPETQYF.

The chain links TRBV27 to TRBJ2-1; 16 nucleotides line up with TRBD2. The V segment lost 5 bases and the J segment 11 bases; nucleotides outside the gene matches: 9. The CDR3 length is 16 residues. Germline V gives CDR1 MNHEY, CDR2 SMNVEV (reference sequence). Written as DNA, the CDR3 is TGTGCCAGCAGTATCCGACCGGGACTAGCGGGGGGGCAGCAGTTCTTC. Translated, it gives CASSIRPGLAGGQQFF.

The chain employs TRBV18 and TRBJ2-7; D unclear. The CDR3 is made up of 13 amino acids. Germline lookup yields CDR1 KGHSH and CDR2 LQKENI. V gave up 2 bases and J gave up 3 bases, with 8 bases separating them. CDR3 bases: TGTGCCAGCTCACCAACGACGGGCTACGAGCAGTACTTC. It encodes CASSPTTGYEQYF.

The V and J genes are TRBV10-3 and TRBJ2-5; no firm D call. Germline lookup yields CDR1 ENHRY and CDR2 SYGVKD. The CDR3 runs to 12 residues. The V gene lost 3 bases and the J gene lost 5 bases, with 7 bases spanning the gap. CDR3 nucleotides: TGTGCCATCAGTGATCAATCCGAGACCCAGTACTTC. This translates into CAISDQSETQYF.

The rearrangement links TRBV14 to TRBJ2-1; 14 bases are shared with TRBD2. This CDR3 has 19 amino acids. The germline gives CDR1 SGHDN, CDR2 FVKESK. V dropped 4 bases and J dropped 0; count of bases not matched to a gene: 8. Written as DNA, the CDR3 is TGTGCCAGCAGCCGGGGACTAGCGGGAGTCCCAAGCTCCTACAATGAGCAGTTCTTC. Translated, it gives CASSRGLAGVPSSYNEQFF.